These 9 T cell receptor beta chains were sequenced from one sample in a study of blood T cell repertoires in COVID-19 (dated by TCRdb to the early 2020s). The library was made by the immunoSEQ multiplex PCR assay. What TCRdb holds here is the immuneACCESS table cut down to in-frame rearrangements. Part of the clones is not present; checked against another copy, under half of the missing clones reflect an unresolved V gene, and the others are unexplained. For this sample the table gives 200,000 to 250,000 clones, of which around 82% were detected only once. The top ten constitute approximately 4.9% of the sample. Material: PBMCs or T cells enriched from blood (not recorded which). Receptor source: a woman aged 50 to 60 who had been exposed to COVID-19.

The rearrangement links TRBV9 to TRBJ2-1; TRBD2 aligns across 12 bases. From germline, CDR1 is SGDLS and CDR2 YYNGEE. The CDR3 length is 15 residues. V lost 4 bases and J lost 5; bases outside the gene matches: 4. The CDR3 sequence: CASSLGLAGNNEQFF. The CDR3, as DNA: TGTGCCAGCAGCCTAGGACTAGCGGGGAACAATGAGCAGTTCTTC.

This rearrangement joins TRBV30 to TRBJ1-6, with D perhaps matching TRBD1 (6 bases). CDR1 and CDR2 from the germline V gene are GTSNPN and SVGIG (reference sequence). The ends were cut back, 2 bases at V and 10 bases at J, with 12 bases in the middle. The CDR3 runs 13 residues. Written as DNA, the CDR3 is TGTGCCTGGAGTATCGGTACAGGGTCACCCCTCCACTTT. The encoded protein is CAWSIGTGSPLHF.

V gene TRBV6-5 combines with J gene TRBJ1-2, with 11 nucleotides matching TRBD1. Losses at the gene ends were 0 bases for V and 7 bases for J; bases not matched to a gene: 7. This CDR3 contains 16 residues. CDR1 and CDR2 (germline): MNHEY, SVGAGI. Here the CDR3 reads CASSYSSGQGAVGYTF. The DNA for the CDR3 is TGTGCCAGCAGTTACTCTTCCGGACAGGGGGCTGTTGGCTACACCTTC.

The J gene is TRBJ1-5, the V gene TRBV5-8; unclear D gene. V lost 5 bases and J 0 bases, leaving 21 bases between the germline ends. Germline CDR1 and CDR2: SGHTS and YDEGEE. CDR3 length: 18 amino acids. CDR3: CASSSEREIYYSNQPQHF. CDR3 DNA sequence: TGTGCCAGCAGTTCCGAACGGGAGATCTATTATAGCAATCAGCCCCAGCATTTT.

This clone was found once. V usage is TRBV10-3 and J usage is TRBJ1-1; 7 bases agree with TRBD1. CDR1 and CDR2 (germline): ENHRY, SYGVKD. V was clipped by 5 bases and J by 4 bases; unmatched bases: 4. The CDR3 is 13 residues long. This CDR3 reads CAISQGEGTEAFF. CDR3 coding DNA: TGTGCCATCAGTCAGGGGGAAGGCACTGAAGCTTTCTTT.

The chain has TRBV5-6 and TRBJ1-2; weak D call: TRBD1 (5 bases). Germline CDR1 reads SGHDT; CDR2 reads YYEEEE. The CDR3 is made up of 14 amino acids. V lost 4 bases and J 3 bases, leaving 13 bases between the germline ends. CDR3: CASSLISRDYGYTF. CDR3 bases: TGTGCCAGCAGCCTGATAAGCAGGGACTATGGCTACACCTTC. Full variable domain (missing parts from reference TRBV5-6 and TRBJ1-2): DAGVTQSPTHLIKTRGQQVTLRCSPKSGHDTVSWYQQALGQGPQFIFQYYEEEERQRGNFPDRFSGHQFPNYSSELNVNALLLGDSALYLCASSLISRDYGYTFGSGTRLTVV.

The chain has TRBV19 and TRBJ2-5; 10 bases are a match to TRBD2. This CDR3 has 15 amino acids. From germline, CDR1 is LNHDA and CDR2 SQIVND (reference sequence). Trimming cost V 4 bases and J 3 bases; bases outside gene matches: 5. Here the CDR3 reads CASSSYSGGKETQYF. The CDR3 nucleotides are TGTGCCAGTAGTAGTTATAGCGGGGGGAAAGAGACCCAGTACTTC. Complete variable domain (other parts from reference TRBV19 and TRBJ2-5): DGGITQSPKYLFRKEGQNVTLSCEQNLNHDAMYWYRQDPGQGLRLIYYSQIVNDFQKGDIAEGYSVSREKKESFPLTVTSAQKNPTAFYLCASSSYSGGKETQYFGPGTRLLVL.

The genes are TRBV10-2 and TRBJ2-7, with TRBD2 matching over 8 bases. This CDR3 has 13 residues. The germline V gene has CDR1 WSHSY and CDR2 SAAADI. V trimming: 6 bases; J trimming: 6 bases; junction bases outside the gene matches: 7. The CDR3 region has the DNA TGCGCCAGCAGCGGGACTAGGGAGTCCGAGCAGTACTTC. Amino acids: CASSGTRESEQYF.

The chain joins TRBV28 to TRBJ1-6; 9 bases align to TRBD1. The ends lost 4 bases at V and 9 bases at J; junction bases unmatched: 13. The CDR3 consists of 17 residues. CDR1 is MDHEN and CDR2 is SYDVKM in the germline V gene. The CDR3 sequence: CASSSPPGTGPTSPLHF. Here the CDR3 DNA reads TGTGCCAGCAGTTCCCCTCCCGGGACAGGGCCTACTTCACCCCTCCACTTT.